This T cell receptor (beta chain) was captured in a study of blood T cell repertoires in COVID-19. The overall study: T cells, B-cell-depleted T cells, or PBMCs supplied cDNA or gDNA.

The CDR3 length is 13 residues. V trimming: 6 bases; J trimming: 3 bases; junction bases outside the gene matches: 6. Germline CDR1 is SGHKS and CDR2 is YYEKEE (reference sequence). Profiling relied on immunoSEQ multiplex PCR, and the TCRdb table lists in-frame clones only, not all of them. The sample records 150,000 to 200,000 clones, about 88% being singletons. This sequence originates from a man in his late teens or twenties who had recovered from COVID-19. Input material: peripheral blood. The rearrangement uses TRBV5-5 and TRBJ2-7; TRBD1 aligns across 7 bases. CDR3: CASTPTGNYEQYF. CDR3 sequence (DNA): TGTGCCAGCACCCCGACAGGGAACTACGAGCAGTACTTC.